Detailed here is one TCR beta chain. Antigen specificity is unknown. This CDR3 region has 15 residues. The V and J ends lost 2 bases and 9 bases respectively, with 20 bases between them. Germline V CDR1 and CDR2: SGHRS, YFSETQ. With 60 Vbeta and 13 Jbeta primers, the PCR was carried out. Clones were read by immunoSEQ multiplex PCR, and TCRdb kept only the in-frame ones, dropping some. Seen here are 170,000 or so clones, 65% to 80% observed once, and the top ten hold under 0.9%. The data were obtained in a study of cytomegalovirus exposure and HLA in healthy donors. Overall study findings and caveats: Later analysis demonstrated an association between a missense DCLRE1C variant and TCR beta V- and J-gene trimming. A later analysis linked some 17,000 TCR beta sequences to HLA alleles at 0.05 false discovery rate. Per published accounts, TCR beta sequences correctly predicted the HLA-A and HLA-B alleles of most subjects.

The chain joins TRBV5-1 to TRBJ1-2, with D perhaps TRBD1 (5 bases). Sequencing used PBMCs. This receptor was identified in a woman aged 40 to 55 in good health and CMV-seronegative. The DNA of the CDR3 is TGCGCCAGCAGCTTTGGTGGCAGGGAACCCCACAGCTACACCTTC. Protein: CASSFGGREPHSYTF.